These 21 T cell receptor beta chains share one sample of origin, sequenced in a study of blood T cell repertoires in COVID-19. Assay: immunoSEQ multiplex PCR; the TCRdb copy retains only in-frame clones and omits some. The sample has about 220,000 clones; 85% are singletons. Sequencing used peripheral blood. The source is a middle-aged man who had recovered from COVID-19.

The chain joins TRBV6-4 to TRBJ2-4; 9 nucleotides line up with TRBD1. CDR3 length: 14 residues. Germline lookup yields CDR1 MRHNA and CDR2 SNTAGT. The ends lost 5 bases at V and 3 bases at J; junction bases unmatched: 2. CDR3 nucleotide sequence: TGTGCCAGCAGTCAGACAGGGGGCAAAAACATTCAGTACTTC. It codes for CASSQTGGKNIQYF.

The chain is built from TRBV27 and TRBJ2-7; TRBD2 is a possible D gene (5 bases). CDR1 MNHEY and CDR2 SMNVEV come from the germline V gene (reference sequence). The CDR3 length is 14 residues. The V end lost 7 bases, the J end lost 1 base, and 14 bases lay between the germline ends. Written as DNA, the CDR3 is TGTGCCAGCAAGGTGGAGGTTGCTTCCTACGAGCAGTACTTC. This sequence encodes CASKVEVASYEQYF.

CDR3 sequence reads: CASEGYNQPQHF. The CDR3, as DNA: TGTGCCAGCGAGGGTTACAATCAGCCCCAGCATTTT. The J gene is TRBJ1-5, the V gene TRBV28; D is unresolved. Germline CDR1 is MDHEN and CDR2 is SYDVKM. V lost 8 bases and J 3 bases, leaving 8 bases between the germline ends. The CDR3 contains 12 residues.

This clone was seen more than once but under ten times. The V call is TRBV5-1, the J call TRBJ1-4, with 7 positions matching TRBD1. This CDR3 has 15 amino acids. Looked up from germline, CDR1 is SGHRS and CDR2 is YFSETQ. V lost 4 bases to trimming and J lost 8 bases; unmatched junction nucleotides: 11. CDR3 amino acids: CASSREPPGQEKLFF. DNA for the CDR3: TGCGCCAGCAGCCGCGAACCCCCGGGACAGGAAAAACTGTTTTTT.

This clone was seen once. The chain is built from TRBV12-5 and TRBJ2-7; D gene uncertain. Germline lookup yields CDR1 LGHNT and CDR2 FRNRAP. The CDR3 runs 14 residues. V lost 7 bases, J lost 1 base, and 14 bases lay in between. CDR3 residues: CASVHGSWSYEQYF. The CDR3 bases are TGTGCTAGTGTGCACGGTTCTTGGTCCTACGAGCAGTACTTC.

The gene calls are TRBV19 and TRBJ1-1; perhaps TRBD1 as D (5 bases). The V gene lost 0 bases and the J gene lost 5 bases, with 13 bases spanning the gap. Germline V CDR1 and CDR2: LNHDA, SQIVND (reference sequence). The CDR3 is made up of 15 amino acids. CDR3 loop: CASSIDRVLATEAFF. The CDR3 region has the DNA TGTGCCAGTAGTATAGACAGGGTTCTCGCTACTGAAGCTTTCTTT.

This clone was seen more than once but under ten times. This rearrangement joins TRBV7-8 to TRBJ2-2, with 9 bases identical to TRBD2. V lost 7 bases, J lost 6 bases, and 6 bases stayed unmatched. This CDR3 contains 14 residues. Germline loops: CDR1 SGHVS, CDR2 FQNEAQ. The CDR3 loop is CASNRAGGAGELFF. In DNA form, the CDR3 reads TGTGCCAGCAACCGAGCGGGAGGAGCCGGGGAGCTGTTTTTT.

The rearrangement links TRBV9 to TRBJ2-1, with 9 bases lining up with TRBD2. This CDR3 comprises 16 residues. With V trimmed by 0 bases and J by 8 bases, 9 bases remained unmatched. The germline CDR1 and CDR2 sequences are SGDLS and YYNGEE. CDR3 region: CASSVGGTSQAYEQFF. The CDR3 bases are TGTGCCAGCAGCGTAGGAGGGACTAGCCAGGCCTATGAGCAGTTCTTC.

The CDR3: CASRLAGLSSGTDTQYF. The CDR3, as DNA: TGTGCCAGCCGCTTAGCGGGGCTTTCCAGTGGCACAGATACGCAGTATTTT. The chain carries TRBV19 and TRBJ2-3, with 8 positions matching TRBD2. Germline V lookup: CDR1 LNHDA, CDR2 SQIVND (reference sequence). V trimming: 9 bases; J trimming: 1 base; junction bases outside the gene matches: 15. This CDR3 comprises 17 residues.

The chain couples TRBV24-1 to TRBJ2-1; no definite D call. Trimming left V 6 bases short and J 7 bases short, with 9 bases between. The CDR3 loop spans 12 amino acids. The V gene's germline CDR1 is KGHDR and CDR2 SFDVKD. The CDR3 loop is CATSSLRNEQFF. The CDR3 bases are TGTGCCACCAGTTCTCTGAGGAATGAGCAGTTCTTC.

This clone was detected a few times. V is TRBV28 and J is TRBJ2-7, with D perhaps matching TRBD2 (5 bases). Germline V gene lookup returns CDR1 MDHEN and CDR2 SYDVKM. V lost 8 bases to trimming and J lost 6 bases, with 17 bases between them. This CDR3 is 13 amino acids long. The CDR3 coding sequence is TGTGCCAGCCGCTTAACTAGTTCTGGCGAGCAGTACTTC. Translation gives CASRLTSSGEQYF.

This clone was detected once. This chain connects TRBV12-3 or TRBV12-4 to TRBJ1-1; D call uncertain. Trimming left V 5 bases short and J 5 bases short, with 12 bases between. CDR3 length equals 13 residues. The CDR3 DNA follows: TGTGCCAGCAGTCCGGAATGGCGGACTGAAGCTTTCTTT. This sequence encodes CASSPEWRTEAFF.

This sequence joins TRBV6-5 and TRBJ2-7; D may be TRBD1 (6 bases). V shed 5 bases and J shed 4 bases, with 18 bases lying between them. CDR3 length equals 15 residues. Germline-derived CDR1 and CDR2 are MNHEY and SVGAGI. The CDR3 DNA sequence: TGTGCCAGCAGTAAATCTAGGACAGTAGGATACGAGCAGTACTTC. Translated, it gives CASSKSRTVGYEQYF.

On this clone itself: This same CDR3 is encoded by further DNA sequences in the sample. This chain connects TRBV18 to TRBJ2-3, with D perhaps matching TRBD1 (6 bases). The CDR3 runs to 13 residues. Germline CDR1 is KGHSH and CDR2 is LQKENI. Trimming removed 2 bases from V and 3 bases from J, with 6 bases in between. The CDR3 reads CASSPRGTDTQYF. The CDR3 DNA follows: TGTGCCAGCTCACCAAGGGGGACAGATACGCAGTATTTT.

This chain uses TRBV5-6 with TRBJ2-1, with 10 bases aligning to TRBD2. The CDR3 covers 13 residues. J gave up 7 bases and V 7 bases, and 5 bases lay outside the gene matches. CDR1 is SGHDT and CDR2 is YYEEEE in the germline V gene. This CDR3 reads CASASGRGNEQFF. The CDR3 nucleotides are TGTGCCAGCGCTAGCGGGAGAGGGAATGAGCAGTTCTTC.

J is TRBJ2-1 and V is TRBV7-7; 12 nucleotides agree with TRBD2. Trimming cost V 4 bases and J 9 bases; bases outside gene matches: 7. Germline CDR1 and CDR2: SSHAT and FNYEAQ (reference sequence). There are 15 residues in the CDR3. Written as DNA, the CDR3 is TGTGCCAGCAGCTCCTCTAGCGGGAGGGCCAGTGAGCAGTTCTTC. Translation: CASSSSSGRASEQFF. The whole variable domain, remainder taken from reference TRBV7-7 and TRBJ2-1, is GAGVSQSPRYKVTKRGQDVTLRCDPISSHATLYWYQQALGQGPEFLTYFNYEAQPDKSGLPSDRFSAERPEGSISTLTIQRTEQRDSAMYRCASSSSSGRASEQFFGPGTRLTVL.

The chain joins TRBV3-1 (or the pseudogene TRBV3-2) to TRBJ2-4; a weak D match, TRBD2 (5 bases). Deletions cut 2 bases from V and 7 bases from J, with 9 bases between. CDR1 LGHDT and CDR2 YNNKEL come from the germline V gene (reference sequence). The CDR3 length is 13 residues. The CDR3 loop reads CASSQIRGNIQYF. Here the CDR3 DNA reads TGTGCCAGCAGCCAAATAAGAGGGAACATTCAGTACTTC.

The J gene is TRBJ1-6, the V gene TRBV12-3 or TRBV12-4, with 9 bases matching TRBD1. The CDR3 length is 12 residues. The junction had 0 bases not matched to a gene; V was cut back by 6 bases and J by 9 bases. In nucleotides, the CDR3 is TGTGCCAGCAGGGACAGGGGTTCACCCCTCCACTTT. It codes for CASRDRGSPLHF.

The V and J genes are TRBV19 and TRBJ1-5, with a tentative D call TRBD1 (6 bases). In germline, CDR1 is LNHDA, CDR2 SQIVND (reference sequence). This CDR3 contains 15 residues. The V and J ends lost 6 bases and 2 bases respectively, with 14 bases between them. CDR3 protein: CASSPQTGRNQPQHF. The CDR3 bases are TGTGCCAGTAGCCCCCAAACAGGGCGCAATCAGCCCCAGCATTTT.

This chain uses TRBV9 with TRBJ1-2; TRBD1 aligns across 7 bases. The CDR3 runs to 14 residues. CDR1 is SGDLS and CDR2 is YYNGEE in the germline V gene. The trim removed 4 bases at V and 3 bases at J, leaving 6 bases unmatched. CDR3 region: CASSLRDSHYGYTF. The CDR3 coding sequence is TGTGCCAGCAGCCTCCGGGACAGCCACTATGGCTACACCTTC.

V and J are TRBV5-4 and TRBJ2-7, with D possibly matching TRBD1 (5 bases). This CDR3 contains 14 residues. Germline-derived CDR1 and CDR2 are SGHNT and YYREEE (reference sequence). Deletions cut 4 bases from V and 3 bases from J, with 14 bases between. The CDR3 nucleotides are TGTGCCAGCAGCACAACAGGTCTAGACTACGAGCAGTACTTC. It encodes CASSTTGLDYEQYF.